The 20 T cell receptor beta chains listed next were all sequenced from one sample in a study of cytomegalovirus exposure and HLA in healthy donors. With 60 Vbeta and 13 Jbeta primers, the PCR was carried out. Sequenced by immunoSEQ multiplex PCR; TCRdb stores in-frame clones only, minus some. The sample carries approximately 170,000 clones, 70% to 75% recorded once. The specimen sequenced was PBMCs. These receptors all stem from a man aged 18-30 years in good health and CMV-seropositive.

The DNA of the CDR3 is TGTGCCAGCAGCGTAGGACTGTTGGACACTGAAGCTTTCTTT. It specifies CASSVGLLDTEAFF. The V and J genes are TRBV9 and TRBJ1-1; D not certain. CDR1 is SGDLS and CDR2 is YYNGEE in the germline V gene. The CDR3 is 14 residues long. Trimming took off 0 bases at V and 3 bases at J, with 9 bases between the two ends.

The chain couples TRBV6-1 to TRBJ2-3; 10 nucleotides match TRBD2. The CDR3 runs to 16 residues. Unmatched junction bases numbered 4, after V lost 4 bases and J lost 0 bases. The germline gives CDR1 MNHNS, CDR2 SASEGT. The CDR3 loop is CASSVRSGRSTDTQYF. CDR3 DNA: TGTGCCAGCAGTGTCCGTAGCGGGAGGAGCACAGATACGCAGTATTTT.

The J gene is TRBJ1-5, the V gene TRBV30; TRBD1 might be the D (6 bases). The germline V and J ends were trimmed by 2 bases and 7 bases, with 21 bases remaining between them. The germline V gene encodes CDR1 GTSNPN and CDR2 SVGIG (reference sequence). CDR3 length: 16 amino acids. CDR3 in amino acids: CAWSLPGGQMGQPQHF. The CDR3 nucleotides read TGTGCCTGGAGTCTCCCCGGCGGACAGATGGGGCAGCCCCAGCATTTT.

The J gene is TRBJ1-2, the V gene TRBV7-9, with 9 bases aligning to TRBD1. Germline-derived CDR1 and CDR2 are SEHNR and FQNEAQ (reference sequence). Trimming took 2 bases from V and 7 from J; bases not matched to a gene: 8. The CDR3 sequence is 15 residues long. CDR3 nucleotides: TGTGCCAGCAGCTTAAGAACAGGGGGCGGCGGTGGCTACACCTTC. It encodes CASSLRTGGGGGYTF.

The rearrangement links TRBV29-1 to TRBJ1-1; 8 bases line up with TRBD1. Germline V gene lookup returns CDR1 SQVTM and CDR2 ANQGSEA. The CDR3 runs 13 residues. V was clipped by 6 bases and J by 3 bases; unmatched bases: 6. The DNA of the CDR3 is TGCAGCGTAAACAGGGGGGACCACACTGAAGCTTTCTTT. Translation: CSVNRGDHTEAFF.

The gene calls are TRBV19 and TRBJ1-2; D gene uncertain. The CDR3 contains 12 residues. V was shortened by 7 bases and J by 3 bases, with 9 bases between the two germline ends. From germline, CDR1 is LNHDA and CDR2 SQIVND (reference sequence). DNA for the CDR3: TGTGCCAGTAACTCCCCGGACTATGGCTACACCTTC. It specifies CASNSPDYGYTF.

The chain carries TRBV5-1 and TRBJ2-7, with 7 bases that match TRBD1. This CDR3 comprises 15 residues. J gave up 3 bases and V 0 bases, and 6 bases lay outside the gene matches. Germline CDR1 SGHRS, CDR2 YFSETQ. The CDR3 DNA sequence: TGCGCCAGCAGCTTGGCAGCCGGGACAGACTACGAGCAGTACGTC. This gives the protein CASSLAAGTDYEQYV.

The table lists this clone with a few counts. This chain links TRBV5-1 with TRBJ2-5; D is undetermined. Germline V gives CDR1 SGHRS, CDR2 YFSETQ. CDR3 length equals 16 residues. Trimming removed 0 bases at V and 4 bases at J, with 16 bases between. CDR3 residues: CASSLAFLVERETQYF. The CDR3 bases are TGCGCCAGCAGCTTGGCGTTTCTGGTTGAGCGAGAGACCCAGTACTTC.

This clone occurred a few times. The gene calls are TRBV7-2 and TRBJ2-1, with D possibly being TRBD2 (6 bases). This CDR3 has 14 amino acids. Germline V gene lookup returns CDR1 SGHTA and CDR2 FQGNSA. V lost 1 base and J 2 bases, leaving 6 bases between the germline ends. For the CDR3, the DNA is TGTGCCAGCAGCTTAGGGACTACCTACAATGAGCAGTTCTTC. Translated, it gives CASSLGTTYNEQFF.

V usage is TRBV7-9 and J usage is TRBJ1-2; 7 bases map to TRBD1. Unmatched junction bases numbered 6, after V lost 5 bases and J lost 6 bases. The CDR3 spans 13 residues. Germline lookup yields CDR1 SEHNR and CDR2 FQNEAQ (reference sequence). The chain's CDR3 is CASSAQGLNGYTF. CDR3 in DNA: TGTGCCAGCAGCGCACAGGGGCTCAATGGCTACACCTTC. The full variable domain, rest sourced from reference TRBV7-9 and TRBJ1-2, is DTGVSQNPRHKITKRGQNVTFRCDPISEHNRLYWYRQTLGQGPEFLTYFQNEAQLEKSRLLSDRFSAERPKGSFSTLEIQRTEQGDSAMYLCASSAQGLNGYTFGSGTRLTVV.

The chain uses TRBV28 and TRBJ2-3, with a possible D match to TRBD1 (7 bases). Trimming removed 3 bases at V and 0 bases at J, with 13 bases between. The CDR3 is 16 amino acids. Looked up from germline, CDR1 is MDHEN and CDR2 is SYDVKM. CDR3 sequence (DNA): TGTGCCAGCAGTTTTCAGGGGGGCGTAAGCACAGATACGCAGTATTTT. Protein product: CASSFQGGVSTDTQYF. The variable domain in full, with the rest retrieved from reference TRBV28 and TRBJ2-3, is DVKVTQSSRYLVKRTGEKVFLECVQDMDHENMFWYRQDPGLGLRLIYFSYDVKMKEKGDIPEGYSVSREKKERFSLILESASTNQTSMYLCASSFQGGVSTDTQYFGPGTRLTVL.

The CDR3 protein is CASSRGFDQPQHF. The CDR3 nucleotides read TGTGCCAGCTCGAGGGGGTTCGATCAGCCCCAGCATTTT. This chain uses TRBV18 with TRBJ1-5, with D maybe TRBD1 (6 bases). The CDR3 sequence is 13 residues long. The ends were cut back, 6 bases at V and 5 bases at J, with 11 bases in the middle. CDR1 KGHSH and CDR2 LQKENI come from the germline V gene.

The J gene is TRBJ1-1, the V gene TRBV2, with D maybe TRBD1 (5 bases). The germline V gene has CDR1 SNHLY and CDR2 FYNNEI. V lost 3 bases, J lost 1 base, and 12 bases lay in between. The CDR3 covers 15 residues. The CDR3 protein is CASSETAGGNTEAFF. CDR3 in DNA: TGTGCCAGCAGTGAGACCGCGGGGGGGAACACTGAAGCTTTCTTT.

This clone has only a few counts. The chain couples TRBV19 to TRBJ2-3; a weak D match, TRBD2 (5 bases). CDR1 and CDR2 from the germline V gene are LNHDA and SQIVND (reference sequence). V was pared by 5 bases and J by 0 bases, with 12 bases between. CDR3 length: 15 residues. The CDR3 region is CASSRRNPSTDTQYF. DNA of the CDR3: TGTGCCAGTAGTCGGAGGAACCCTAGCACAGATACGCAGTATTTT.

This clone occurred a few times. This chain connects TRBV28 to TRBJ1-1; D possibly corresponds to TRBD1 (6 bases). This CDR3 region has 15 residues. Germline V CDR1 and CDR2: MDHEN, SYDVKM. The ends were cut back, 5 bases at V and 1 base at J, with 14 bases in the middle. CDR3 residues: CASSRGGGSNTEAFF. CDR3 in DNA: TGTGCCAGCAGTCGAGGGGGAGGGTCGAACACTGAAGCTTTCTTT.

This chain uses TRBV19 with TRBJ1-4, with TRBD1 as a possible D gene (5 bases). From germline, CDR1 is LNHDA and CDR2 SQIVND (reference sequence). There are 14 residues in the CDR3. V was cut by 7 bases and J by 8 bases, with 17 bases left in between. The DNA for the CDR3 is TGTGCCAGTAACCAGGGAAGTAGAGGAGAAAAACTGTTTTTT. It is translated as CASNQGSRGEKLFF.

The rearrangement joins TRBV9 to TRBJ1-6; D is perhaps TRBD1 (6 bases). V lost 4 bases, J lost 10 bases, and 15 bases lay in between. Germline CDR1 SGDLS, CDR2 YYNGEE. This CDR3 has 14 residues. CDR3 loop: CASSPDSVRSPLHF. The CDR3 DNA is TGTGCCAGCAGCCCGGACAGCGTGAGATCACCCCTCCACTTT. Combining the CDR3 with reference TRBV9 and TRBJ1-6 gives the whole variable domain DSGVTQTPKHLITATGQRVTLRCSPRSGDLSVYWYQQSLDQGLQFLIQYYNGEERAKGNILERFSAQQFPDLHSELNLSSLELGDSALYFCASSPDSVRSPLHFGNGTRLTVT.

This chain connects TRBV5-1 to TRBJ2-2, with 11 nucleotides matching TRBD2. V trimming: 4 bases; J trimming: 3 bases; junction bases outside the gene matches: 5. Germline assignment: CDR1 SGHRS and CDR2 YFSETQ. This CDR3 comprises 16 residues. Here the CDR3 reads CASSPGTSGYTGELFF. The DNA for the CDR3 is TGCGCCAGCAGCCCGGGGACTAGCGGTTACACCGGGGAGCTGTTTTTT.

The chain has TRBV19 and TRBJ1-5; D is undetermined. The CDR3 runs 15 residues. The germline V gene encodes CDR1 LNHDA and CDR2 SQIVND (reference sequence). Deletions cut 5 bases from V and 2 bases from J, with 13 bases between. CDR3 amino acids: CASSVSLSGNQPQHF. CDR3 nucleotides: TGTGCCAGTAGTGTGAGCCTTTCGGGCAATCAGCCCCAGCATTTT.

The CDR3 sequence is CASRTSGSDEQFF. In DNA form, the CDR3 reads TGTGCCAGCAGGACTAGCGGGAGTGATGAGCAGTTCTTC. The V call is TRBV6-1, the J call TRBJ2-1; TRBD2 agrees at 12 bases. The V and J ends lost 6 bases and 8 bases, in that order; junction bases with no gene match: 2. The germline gives CDR1 MNHNS, CDR2 SASEGT. This CDR3 region has 13 residues.